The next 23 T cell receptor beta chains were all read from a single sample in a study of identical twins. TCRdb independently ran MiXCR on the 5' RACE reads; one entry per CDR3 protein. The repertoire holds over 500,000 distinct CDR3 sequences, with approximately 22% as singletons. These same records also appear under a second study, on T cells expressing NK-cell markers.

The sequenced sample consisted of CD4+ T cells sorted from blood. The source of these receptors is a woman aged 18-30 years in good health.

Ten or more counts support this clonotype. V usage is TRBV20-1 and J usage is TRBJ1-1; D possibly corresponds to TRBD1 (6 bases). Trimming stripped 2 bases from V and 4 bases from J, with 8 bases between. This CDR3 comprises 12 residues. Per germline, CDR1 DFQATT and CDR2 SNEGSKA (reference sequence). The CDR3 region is CSARQGLTEAFF. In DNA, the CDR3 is TGCAGTGCTAGACAGGGGCTCACTGAAGCTTTCTTT.

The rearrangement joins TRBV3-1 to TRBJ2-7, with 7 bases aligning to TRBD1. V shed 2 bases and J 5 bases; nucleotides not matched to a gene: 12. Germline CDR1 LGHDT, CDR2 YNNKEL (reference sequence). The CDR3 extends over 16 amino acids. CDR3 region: CASSQLGTGVFHEQYF. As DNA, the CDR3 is TGTGCCAGCAGCCAACTGGGAACAGGGGTGTTCCACGAGCAGTACTTC.

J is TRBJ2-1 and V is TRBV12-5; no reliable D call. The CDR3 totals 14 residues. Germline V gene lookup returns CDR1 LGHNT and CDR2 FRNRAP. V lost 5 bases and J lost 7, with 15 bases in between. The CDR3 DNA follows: TGTGCTAGTGGTCCCCCCTCTAGAGTGAATGAGCAGTTCTTC. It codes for CASGPPSRVNEQFF.

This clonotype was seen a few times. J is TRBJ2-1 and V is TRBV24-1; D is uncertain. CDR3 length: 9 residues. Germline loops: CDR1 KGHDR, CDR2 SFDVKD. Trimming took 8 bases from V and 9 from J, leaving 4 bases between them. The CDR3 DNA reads TGTGCCACCATGCCTGAGCAGTTCTTC. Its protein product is CATMPEQFF.

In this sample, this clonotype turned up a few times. The CDR3 region is CASSPRTGPGGNYGYTF. In DNA form, the CDR3 reads TGTGCCAGCAGCCCTCGGACAGGACCTGGGGGTAACTATGGCTACACCTTC. The chain couples TRBV3-1 to TRBJ1-2; 7 bases agree with TRBD1. The V gene end was trimmed by 4 bases and the J gene end by 1 base; junction bases not matched to a gene: 12. This CDR3 region has 17 residues. Germline loops: CDR1 LGHDT, CDR2 YNNKEL (reference sequence).

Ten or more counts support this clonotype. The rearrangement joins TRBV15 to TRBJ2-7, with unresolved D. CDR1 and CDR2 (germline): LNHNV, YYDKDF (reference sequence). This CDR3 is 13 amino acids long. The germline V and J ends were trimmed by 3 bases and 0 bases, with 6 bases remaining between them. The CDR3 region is CATSRENSYEQYF. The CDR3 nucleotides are TGTGCCACCAGCAGGGAGAACTCCTACGAGCAGTACTTC.

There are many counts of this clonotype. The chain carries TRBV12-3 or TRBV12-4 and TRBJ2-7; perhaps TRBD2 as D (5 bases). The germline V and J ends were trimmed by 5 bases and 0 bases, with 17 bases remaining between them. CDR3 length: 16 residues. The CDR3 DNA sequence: TGTGCCAGCAGTAATCTAAGGCGGGCTTTCTCCTACGAGCAGTACTTC. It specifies CASSNLRRAFSYEQYF.

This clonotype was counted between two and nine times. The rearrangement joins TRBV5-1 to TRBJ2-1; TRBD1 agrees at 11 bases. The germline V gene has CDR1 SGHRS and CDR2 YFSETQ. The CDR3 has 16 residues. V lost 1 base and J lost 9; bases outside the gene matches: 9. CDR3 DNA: TGCGCCAGCAGCTTGTTCGGGACAGGGGGATGGGGTGAGCAGTTCTTC. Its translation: CASSLFGTGGWGEQFF.

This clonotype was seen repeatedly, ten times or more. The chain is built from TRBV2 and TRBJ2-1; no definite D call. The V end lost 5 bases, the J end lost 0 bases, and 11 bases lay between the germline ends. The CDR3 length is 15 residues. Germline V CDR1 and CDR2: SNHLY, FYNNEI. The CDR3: CASSTFESSYNEQFF. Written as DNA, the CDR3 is TGTGCCAGCAGTACGTTCGAGAGCTCCTACAATGAGCAGTTCTTC.

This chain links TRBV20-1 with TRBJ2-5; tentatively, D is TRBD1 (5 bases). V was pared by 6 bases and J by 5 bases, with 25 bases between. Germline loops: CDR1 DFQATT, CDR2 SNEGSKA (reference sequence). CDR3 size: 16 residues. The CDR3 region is CSAKIVQKLWGETQYF. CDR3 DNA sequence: TGCAGTGCCAAAATTGTACAGAAACTCTGGGGCGAGACCCAGTACTTC.

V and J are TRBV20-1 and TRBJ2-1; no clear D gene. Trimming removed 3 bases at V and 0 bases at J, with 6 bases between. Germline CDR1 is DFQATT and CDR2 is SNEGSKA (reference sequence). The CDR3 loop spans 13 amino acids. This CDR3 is CSARISSYNEQFF. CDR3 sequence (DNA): TGCAGTGCTAGGATTAGCTCCTACAATGAGCAGTTCTTC.

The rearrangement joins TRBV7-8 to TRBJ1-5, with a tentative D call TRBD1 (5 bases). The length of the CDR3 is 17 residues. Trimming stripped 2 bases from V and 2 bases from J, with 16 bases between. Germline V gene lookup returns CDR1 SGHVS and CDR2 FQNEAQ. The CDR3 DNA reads TGTGCCAGCAGCTTATCAGGGAGGGGAAAAGGCAATCAGCCCCAGCATTTT. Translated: CASSLSGRGKGNQPQHF.

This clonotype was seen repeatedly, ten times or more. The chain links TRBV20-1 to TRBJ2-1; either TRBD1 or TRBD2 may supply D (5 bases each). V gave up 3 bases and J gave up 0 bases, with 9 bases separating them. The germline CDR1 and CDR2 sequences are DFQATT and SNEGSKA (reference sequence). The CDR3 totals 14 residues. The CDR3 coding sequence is TGCAGTGCTAGTAAGGGGAGCTCCTACAATGAGCAGTTCTTC. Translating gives CSASKGSSYNEQFF.

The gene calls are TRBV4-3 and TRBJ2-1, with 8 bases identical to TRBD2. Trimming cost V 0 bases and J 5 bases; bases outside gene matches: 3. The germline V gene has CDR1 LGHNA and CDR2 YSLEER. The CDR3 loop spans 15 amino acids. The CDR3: CASSQDGRENNEQFF. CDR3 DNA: TGCGCCAGCAGCCAAGACGGGAGGGAGAACAATGAGCAGTTCTTC.

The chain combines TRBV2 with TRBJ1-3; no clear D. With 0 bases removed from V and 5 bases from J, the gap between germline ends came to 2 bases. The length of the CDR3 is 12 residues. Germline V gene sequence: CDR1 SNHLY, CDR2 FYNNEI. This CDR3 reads CASSEARNTIYF. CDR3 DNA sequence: TGTGCCAGCAGTGAAGCGAGAAACACCATATATTTT.

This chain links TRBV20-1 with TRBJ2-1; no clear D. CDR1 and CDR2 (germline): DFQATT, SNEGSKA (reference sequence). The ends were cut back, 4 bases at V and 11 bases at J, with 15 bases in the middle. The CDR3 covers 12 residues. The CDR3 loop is CSANLDRHKQFF. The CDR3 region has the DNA TGCAGTGCTAATTTGGACCGGCATAAGCAGTTCTTC.

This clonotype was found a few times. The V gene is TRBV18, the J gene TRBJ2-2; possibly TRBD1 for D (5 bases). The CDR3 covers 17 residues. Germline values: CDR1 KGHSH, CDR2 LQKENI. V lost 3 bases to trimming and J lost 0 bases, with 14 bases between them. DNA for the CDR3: TGTGCCAGCTCACCCGTACAGGCACTTTCGAACACCGGGGAGCTGTTTTTT. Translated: CASSPVQALSNTGELFF. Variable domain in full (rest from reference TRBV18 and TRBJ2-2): NAGVMQNPRHLVRRRGQEARLRCSPMKGHSHVYWYRQLPEEGLKFMVYLQKENIIDESGMPKERFSAEFPKEGPSILRIQQVVRGDSAAYFCASSPVQALSNTGELFFGEGSRLTVL.

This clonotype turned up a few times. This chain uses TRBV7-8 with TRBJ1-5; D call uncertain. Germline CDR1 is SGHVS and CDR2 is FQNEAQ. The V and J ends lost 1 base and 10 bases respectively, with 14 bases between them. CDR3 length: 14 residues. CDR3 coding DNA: TGTGCCAGCAGCTTAGTAGCCGGGTTAGGACCCCAGCATTTT. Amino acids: CASSLVAGLGPQHF.

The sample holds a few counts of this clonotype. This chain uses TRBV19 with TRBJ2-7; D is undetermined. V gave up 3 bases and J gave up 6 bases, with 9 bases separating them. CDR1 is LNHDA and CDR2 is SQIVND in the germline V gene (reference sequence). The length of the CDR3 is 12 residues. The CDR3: CASSIRMGEQYF. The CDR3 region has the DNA TGTGCCAGTAGTATTCGGATGGGCGAGCAGTACTTC.

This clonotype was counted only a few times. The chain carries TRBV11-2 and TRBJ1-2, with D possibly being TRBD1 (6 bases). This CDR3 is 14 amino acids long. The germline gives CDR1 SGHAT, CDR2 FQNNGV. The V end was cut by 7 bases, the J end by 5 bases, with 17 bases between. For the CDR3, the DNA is TGTGCCAGCAACGGACAGACGAGTCGTTATGGCTACACCTTC. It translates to CASNGQTSRYGYTF. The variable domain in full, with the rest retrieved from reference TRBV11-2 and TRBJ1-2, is EAGVAQSPRYKIIEKRQSVAFWCNPISGHATLYWYQQILGQGPKLLIQFQNNGVVDDSQLPKDRFSAERLKGVDSTLKIQPAKLEDSAVYLCASNGQTSRYGYTFGSGTRLTVV.

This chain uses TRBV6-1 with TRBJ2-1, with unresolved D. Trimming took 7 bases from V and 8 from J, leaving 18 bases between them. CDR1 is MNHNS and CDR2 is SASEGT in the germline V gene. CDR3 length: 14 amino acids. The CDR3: CASMDRLLLDEQFF. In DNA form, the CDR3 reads TGTGCCAGCATGGACCGATTACTACTCGATGAGCAGTTCTTC.

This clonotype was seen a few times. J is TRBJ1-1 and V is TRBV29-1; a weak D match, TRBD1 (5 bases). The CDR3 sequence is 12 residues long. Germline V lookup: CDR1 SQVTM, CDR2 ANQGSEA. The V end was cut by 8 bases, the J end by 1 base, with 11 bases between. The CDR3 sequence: CSLGQGNTEAFF. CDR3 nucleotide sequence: TGCAGCCTTGGGCAGGGGAACACTGAAGCTTTCTTT.

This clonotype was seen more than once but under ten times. The CDR3 DNA is TGTGCCAGCAGCCGTAGCAGCTCTGGGGCCAACGTCCTGACTTTC. Translating gives CASSRSSSGANVLTF. The chain uses TRBV7-3 and TRBJ2-6, with no clear D. Trimming took 5 bases from V and 0 from J, leaving 8 bases between them. Germline V gene sequence: CDR1 SGHTA, CDR2 FQGTGA. The CDR3 loop spans 15 amino acids.